Given below is one T cell receptor (beta chain) in context. This sample was taken from a study of blood T cell repertoires in COVID-19. On the study more broadly: The cDNA or gDNA used as material had been derived from T cells, B-cell-depleted T cells, or PBMCs.

The CDR3 sequence is 13 residues long. Germline CDR1 is LGHDT and CDR2 is YNNKEL (reference sequence). Trimming pared 4 bases from V and 9 bases from J, leaving 13 bases between. Original processing methods: Estimation of nucleated cell counts was performed using reference gene primer amplification. Sequencing was performed with immunoSEQ multiplex PCR; in TCRdb, only in-frame clones are kept and a portion is missing. The DNA gave D and trimming, while V, J and clone size come from that table. The sample shows approximately 220,000 clones, around 80% of them seen only once. The chain combines TRBV3-1 (or the pseudogene TRBV3-2) with TRBJ2-1; a possible D gene is TRBD1 (6 bases). The sequence derives from a woman between 45 and 65 years old with acute or convalescent COVID-19. Sequenced: peripheral blood. As DNA, the CDR3 is TGTGCCAGCAGCCCACAGGGTCCCGGTGAGCAGTTCTTC. This codes for CASSPQGPGEQFF.